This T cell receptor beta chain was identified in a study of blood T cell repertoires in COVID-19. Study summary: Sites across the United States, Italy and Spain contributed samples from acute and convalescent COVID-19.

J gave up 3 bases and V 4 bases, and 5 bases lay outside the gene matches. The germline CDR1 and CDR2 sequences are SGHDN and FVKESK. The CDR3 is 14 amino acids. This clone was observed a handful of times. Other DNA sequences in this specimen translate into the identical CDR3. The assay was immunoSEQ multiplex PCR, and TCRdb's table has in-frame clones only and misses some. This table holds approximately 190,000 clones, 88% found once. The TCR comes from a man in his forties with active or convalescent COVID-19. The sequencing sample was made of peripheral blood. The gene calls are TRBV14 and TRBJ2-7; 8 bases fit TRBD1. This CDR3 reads CASSRTGSRYEQYF. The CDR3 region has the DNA TGTGCCAGCAGCCGGACAGGGTCACGCTACGAGCAGTACTTC.